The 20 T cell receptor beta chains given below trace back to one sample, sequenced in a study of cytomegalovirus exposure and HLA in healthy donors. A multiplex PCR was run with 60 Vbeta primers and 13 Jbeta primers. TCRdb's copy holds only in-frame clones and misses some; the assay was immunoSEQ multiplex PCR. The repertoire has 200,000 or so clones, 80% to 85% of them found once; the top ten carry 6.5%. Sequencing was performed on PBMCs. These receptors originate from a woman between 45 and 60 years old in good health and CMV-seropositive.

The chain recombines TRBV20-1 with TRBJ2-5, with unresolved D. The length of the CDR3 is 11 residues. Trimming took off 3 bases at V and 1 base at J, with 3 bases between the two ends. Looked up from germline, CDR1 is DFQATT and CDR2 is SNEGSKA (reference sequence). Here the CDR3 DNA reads TGCAGTGCTAGCGTCCAAGAGACCCAGTACTTC. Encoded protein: CSASVQETQYF.

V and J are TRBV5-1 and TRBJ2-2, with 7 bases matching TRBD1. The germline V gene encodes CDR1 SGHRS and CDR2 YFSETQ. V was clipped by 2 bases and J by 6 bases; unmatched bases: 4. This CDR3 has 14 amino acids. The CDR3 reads CASSLGGAAGELFF. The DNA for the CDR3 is TGCGCCAGCAGCTTAGGGGGCGCGGCCGGGGAGCTGTTTTTT. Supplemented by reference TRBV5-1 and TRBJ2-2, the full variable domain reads KAGVTQTPRYLIKTRGQQVTLSCSPISGHRSVSWYQQTPGQGLQFLFEYFSETQRNKGNFPGRFSGRQFSNSRSEMNVSTLELGDSALYLCASSLGGAAGELFFGEGSRLTVL.

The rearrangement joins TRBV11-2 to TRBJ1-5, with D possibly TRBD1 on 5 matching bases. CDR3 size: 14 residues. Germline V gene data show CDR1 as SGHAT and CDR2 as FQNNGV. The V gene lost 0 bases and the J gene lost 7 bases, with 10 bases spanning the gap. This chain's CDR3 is CASSLEGRGQPQHF. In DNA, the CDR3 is TGTGCCAGCAGCTTAGAAGGCCGGGGGCAGCCCCAGCATTTT.

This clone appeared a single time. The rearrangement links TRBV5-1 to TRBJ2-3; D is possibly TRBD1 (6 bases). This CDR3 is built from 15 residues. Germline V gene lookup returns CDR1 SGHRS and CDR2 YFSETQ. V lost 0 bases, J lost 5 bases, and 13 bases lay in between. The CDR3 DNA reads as TGCGCCAGCAGCTTGGGCAGGGGAAGAATAGATACGCAGTATTTT. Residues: CASSLGRGRIDTQYF.

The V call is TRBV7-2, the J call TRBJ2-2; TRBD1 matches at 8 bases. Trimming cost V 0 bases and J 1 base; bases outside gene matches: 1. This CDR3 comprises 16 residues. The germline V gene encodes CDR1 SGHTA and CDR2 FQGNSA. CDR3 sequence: CASSLAGTGNTGELFF. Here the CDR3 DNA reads TGTGCCAGCAGCTTAGCCGGGACAGGGAACACCGGGGAGCTGTTTTTT.

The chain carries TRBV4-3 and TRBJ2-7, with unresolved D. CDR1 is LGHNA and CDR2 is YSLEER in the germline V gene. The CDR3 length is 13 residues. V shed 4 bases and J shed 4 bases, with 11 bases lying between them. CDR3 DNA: TGCGCCAGCAGCCCCTCTTTCGGTTACGAGCAGTACTTC. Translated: CASSPSFGYEQYF.

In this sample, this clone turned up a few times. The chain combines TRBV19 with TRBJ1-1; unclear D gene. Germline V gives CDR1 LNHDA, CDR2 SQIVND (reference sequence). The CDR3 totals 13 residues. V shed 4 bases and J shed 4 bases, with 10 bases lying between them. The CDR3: CASSREFSTEAFF. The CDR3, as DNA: TGTGCCAGTAGTAGGGAGTTTAGCACTGAAGCTTTCTTT.

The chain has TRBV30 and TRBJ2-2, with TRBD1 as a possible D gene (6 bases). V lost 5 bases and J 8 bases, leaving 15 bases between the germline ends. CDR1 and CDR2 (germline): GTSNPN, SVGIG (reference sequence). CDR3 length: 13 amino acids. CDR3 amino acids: CAWGHRVGGELFF. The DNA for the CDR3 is TGTGCCTGGGGTCACAGGGTGGGGGGGGAGCTGTTTTTT.

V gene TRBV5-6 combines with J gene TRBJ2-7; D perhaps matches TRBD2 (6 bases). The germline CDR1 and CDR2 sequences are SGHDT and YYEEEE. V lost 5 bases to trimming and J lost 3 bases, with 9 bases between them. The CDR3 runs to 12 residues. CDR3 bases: TGTGCCAGCAGTGCGGGAATCTACGAGCAGTACTTC. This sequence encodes CASSAGIYEQYF.

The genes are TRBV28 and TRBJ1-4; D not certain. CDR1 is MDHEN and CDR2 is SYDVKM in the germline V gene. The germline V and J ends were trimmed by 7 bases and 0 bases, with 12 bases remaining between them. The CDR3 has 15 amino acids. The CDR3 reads CASTAAAATNEKLFF. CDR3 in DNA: TGTGCCAGCACCGCGGCGGCGGCAACTAATGAAAAACTGTTTTTT.

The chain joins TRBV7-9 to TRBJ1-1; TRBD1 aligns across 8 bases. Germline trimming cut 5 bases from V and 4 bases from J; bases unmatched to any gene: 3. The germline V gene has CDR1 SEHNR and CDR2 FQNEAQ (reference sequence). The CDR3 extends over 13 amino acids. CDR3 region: CASSRTGSTEAFF. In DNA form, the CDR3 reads TGTGCCAGCAGCAGGACAGGGAGCACTGAAGCTTTCTTT. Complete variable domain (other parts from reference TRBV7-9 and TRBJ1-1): DTGVSQNPRHKITKRGQNVTFRCDPISEHNRLYWYRQTLGQGPEFLTYFQNEAQLEKSRLLSDRFSAERPKGSFSTLEIQRTEQGDSAMYLCASSRTGSTEAFFGQGTRLTVV.

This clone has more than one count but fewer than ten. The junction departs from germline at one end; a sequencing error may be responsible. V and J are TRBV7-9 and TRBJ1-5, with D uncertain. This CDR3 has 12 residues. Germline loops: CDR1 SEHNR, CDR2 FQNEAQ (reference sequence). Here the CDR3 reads CSSSRGPQPQHF. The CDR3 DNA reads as TGTTCCAGCAGCCGAGGCCCTCAGCCCCAGCATTTT.

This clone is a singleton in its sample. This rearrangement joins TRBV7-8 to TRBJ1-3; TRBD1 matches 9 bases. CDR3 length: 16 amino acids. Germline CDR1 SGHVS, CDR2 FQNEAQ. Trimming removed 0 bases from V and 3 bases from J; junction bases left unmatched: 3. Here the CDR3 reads CASSLAGTGLGNTIYF. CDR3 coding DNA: TGTGCCAGCAGCTTAGCTGGGACAGGGCTTGGAAACACCATATATTTT.

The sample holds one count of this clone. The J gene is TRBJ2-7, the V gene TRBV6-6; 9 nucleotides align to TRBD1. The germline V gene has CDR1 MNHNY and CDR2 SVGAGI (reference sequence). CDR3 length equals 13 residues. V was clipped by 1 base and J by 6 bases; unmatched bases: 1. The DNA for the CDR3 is TGTGCCAGCAGTTACTGGACAGGGGCCGAGCAGTACTTC. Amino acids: CASSYWTGAEQYF.

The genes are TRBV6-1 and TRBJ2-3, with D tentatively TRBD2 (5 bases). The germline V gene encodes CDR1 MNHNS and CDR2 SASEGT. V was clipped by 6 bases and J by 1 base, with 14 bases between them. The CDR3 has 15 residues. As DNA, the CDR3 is TGTGCCAGCAGGGCCGGCACGCGGGGCACAGATACGCAGTATTTT. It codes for CASRAGTRGTDTQYF.

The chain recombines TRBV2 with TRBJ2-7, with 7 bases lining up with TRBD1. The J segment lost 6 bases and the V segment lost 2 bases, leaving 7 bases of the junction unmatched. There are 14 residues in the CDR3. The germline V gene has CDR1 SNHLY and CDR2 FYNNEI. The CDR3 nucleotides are TGTGCCAGCAGTGAACTTCAGACAGGGCTCGAGCAGTACTTC. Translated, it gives CASSELQTGLEQYF.

The CDR3 loop is CASSIDLQGAAEAFF. CDR3 sequence (DNA): TGTGCCAGTAGTATAGACCTACAGGGGGCCGCTGAAGCTTTCTTT. The chain carries TRBV19 and TRBJ1-1, with TRBD1 matching 9 bases. V shed 0 bases, J shed 6 bases, and the junction held 5 bases outside the gene matches. The CDR3 has 15 amino acids. CDR1 is LNHDA, CDR2 SQIVND, per germline (reference sequence).

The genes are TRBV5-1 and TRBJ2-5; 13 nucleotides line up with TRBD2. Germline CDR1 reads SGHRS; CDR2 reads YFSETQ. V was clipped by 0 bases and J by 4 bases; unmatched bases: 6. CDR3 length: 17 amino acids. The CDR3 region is CASSLGGLAGHGETQYF. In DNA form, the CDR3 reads TGCGCCAGCAGCTTGGGGGGACTAGCGGGACATGGAGAGACCCAGTACTTC.

CDR3 in amino acids: CASSLKGAEQYF. The CDR3 region has the DNA TGTGCCAGCAGCTTAAAAGGGGCCGAGCAGTACTTC. This rearrangement joins TRBV11-2 to TRBJ2-5, with D perhaps TRBD1 (5 bases). TRBJ2-7 explains the end of the DNA better; the J call may be wrong. The V gene's germline CDR1 is SGHAT and CDR2 FQNNGV. The CDR3 sequence is 12 residues long.

The CDR3 is CASSSPGTSGDTQYF. CDR3 in DNA: TGTGCCAGCAGCTCCCCGGGGACTAGCGGGGATACGCAGTATTTT. The rearrangement uses TRBV11-3 and TRBJ2-3; 12 bases map to TRBD2. The CDR3 extends over 15 amino acids. The V segment lost 4 bases and the J segment 6 bases; nucleotides outside the gene matches: 5. Germline V gives CDR1 SGHNT, CDR2 YENEEA. The full variable domain, its missing parts supplied by reference TRBV11-3 and TRBJ2-3, is EAGVVQSPRYKIIEKKQPVAFWCNPISGHNTLYWYLQNLGQGPELLIRYENEEAVDDSQLPKDRFSAERLKGVDSTLKIQPAELGDSAVYLCASSSPGTSGDTQYFGPGTRLTVL.